This T cell receptor (beta chain) is from a study of early stage breast cancer tumors. Germline V gives CDR1 SGHTA, CDR2 FQGNSA. V lost 3 bases to trimming and J lost 1 base; unmatched junction nucleotides: 3. The CDR3 is made up of 16 amino acids. TCRdb keeps only in-frame clones here, not all; method: immunoSEQ multiplex PCR. The sample records 9,500 to 10,000 clones, 64% being singletons. The receptor was derived from a person aged 55 to 69 with breast cancer. The chain joins TRBV7-2 to TRBJ2-1, with TRBD2 identical over 10 bases. Sequenced input: breast tumor tissue. The CDR3 DNA is TGTGCCAGCAGCTTTGCTAGCGGGGGATCCTACAATGAGCAGTTCTTC. Encoded protein: CASSFASGGSYNEQFF.